This T cell receptor (beta chain) was recorded in a study of OX40 agonist ivuxolimab in advanced cancers. TCRdb's copy holds only in-frame clones and misses some; the assay was immunoSEQ multiplex PCR. The sample gives around 80,000 clones, around 90% of which show up once; about 0.8% is in the top ten. The CDR3 consists of 16 residues. Germline CDR1 and CDR2: SGHVS and FQNEAQ. Trimming shortened V by 2 bases and J by 4 bases, and 12 bases separated the two germline ends. The V gene is TRBV7-8, the J gene TRBJ2-6; D may be TRBD1 or TRBD2 (5 bases each). Here the sequenced sample was CD4+ or CD8+ T cells sorted from blood, taken in a trial of the OX40 agonist ivuxolimab. The clonotype was recovered from an adult with an advanced solid tumor such as melanoma, head and neck, liver or kidney cancer. The CDR3 sequence: CASSLSGGAGANVLTF. In DNA, the CDR3 is TGTGCCAGCAGCTTAAGCGGTGGGGCCGGGGCCAACGTCCTGACTTTC.